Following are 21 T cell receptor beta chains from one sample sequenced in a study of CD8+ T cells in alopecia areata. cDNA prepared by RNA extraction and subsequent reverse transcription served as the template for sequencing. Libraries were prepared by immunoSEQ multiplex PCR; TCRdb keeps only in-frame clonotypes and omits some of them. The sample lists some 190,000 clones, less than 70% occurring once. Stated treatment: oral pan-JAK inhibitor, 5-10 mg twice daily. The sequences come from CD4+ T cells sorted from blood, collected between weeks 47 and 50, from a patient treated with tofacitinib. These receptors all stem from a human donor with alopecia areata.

The CDR3 protein is CSVAAGSGTAYGYTF. Here the CDR3 DNA reads TGCAGCGTTGCGGCTGGTTCCGGGACCGCTTATGGCTACACCTTC. The gene calls are TRBV29-1 and TRBJ1-2; weak D call: TRBD1 (5 bases). The CDR3 sequence is 15 residues long. Trimming took off 4 bases at V and 5 bases at J, with 20 bases between the two ends. The germline CDR1 and CDR2 sequences are SQVTM and ANQGSEA. Full variable domain (rest looked up from reference TRBV29-1 and TRBJ1-2): SAVISQKPSRDICQRGTSLTIQCQVDSQVTMMFWYRQQPGQSLTLIATANQGSEATYESGFVIDKFPISRPNLTFSTLTVSNMSPEDSSIYLCSVAAGSGTAYGYTFGSGTRLTVV.

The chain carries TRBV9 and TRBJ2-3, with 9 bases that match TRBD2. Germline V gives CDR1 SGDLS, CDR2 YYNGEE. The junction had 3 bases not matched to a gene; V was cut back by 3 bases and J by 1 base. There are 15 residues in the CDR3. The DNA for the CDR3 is TGTGCCAGCAGCGCTACTAGCGGGCGCACAGATACGCAGTATTTT. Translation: CASSATSGRTDTQYF.

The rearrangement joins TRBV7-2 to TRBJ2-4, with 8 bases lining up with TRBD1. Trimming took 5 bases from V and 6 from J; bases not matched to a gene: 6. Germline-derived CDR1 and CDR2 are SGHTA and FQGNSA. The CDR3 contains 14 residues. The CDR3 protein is CASSPTGGRNIQYF. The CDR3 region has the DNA TGTGCCAGCAGCCCAACAGGGGGTAGAAACATTCAGTACTTC.

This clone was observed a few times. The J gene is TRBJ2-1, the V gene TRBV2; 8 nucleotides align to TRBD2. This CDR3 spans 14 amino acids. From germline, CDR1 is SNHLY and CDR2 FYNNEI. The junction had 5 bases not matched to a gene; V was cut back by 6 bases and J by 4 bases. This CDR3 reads CASSLAGTYNEQFF. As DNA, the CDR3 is TGTGCCAGCAGCTTAGCGGGGACATACAATGAGCAGTTCTTC.

The DNA of the CDR3 is TGTGCCAGCAGGGGGGGTACGAATCAGCCCCAGCATTTT. This gives the protein CASRGGTNQPQHF. V usage is TRBV25-1 and J usage is TRBJ1-5; possible D gene TRBD1, 5 bases. CDR1 MGHDK and CDR2 SYGVNS come from the germline V gene. The CDR3 is 13 amino acids. Trimming pared 6 bases from V and 4 bases from J, leaving 10 bases between.

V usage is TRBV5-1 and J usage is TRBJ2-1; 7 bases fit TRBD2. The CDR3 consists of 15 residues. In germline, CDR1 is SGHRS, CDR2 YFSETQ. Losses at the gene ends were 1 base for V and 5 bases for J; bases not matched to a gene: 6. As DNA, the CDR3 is TGCGCCAGCAGCTTGCTAGCGGCCCGTCACAATGAGCAGTTCTTC. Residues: CASSLLAARHNEQFF.

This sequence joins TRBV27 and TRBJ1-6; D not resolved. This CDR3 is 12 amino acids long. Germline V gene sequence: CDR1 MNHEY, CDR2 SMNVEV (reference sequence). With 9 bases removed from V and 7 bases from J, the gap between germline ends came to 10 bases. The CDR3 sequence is CASRFLNSPLHF. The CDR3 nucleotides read TGTGCCAGTCGCTTCCTGAATTCACCCCTCCACTTT.

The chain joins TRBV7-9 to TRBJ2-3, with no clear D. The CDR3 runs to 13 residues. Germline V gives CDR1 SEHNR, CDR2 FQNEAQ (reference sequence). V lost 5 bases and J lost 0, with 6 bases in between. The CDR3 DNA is TGTGCCAGCAGCCTAGACAGCACAGATACGCAGTATTTT. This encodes CASSLDSTDTQYF.

CDR3 loop: CAITRDRERYTF. The CDR3 nucleotides are TGTGCCATCACCCGGGACAGGGAACGCTACACCTTC. V is TRBV10-3 and J is TRBJ1-2; 9 nucleotides align to TRBD1. CDR1 is ENHRY, CDR2 SYGVKD, per germline. Trimming removed 7 bases from V and 9 bases from J; junction bases left unmatched: 6. CDR3 length: 12 residues.

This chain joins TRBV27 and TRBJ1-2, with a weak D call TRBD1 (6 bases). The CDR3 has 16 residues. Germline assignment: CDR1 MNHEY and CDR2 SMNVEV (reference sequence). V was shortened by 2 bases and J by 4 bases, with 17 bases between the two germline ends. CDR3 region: CASSLREPGVGYGYTF. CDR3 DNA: TGTGCCAGCAGTTTAAGGGAACCAGGGGTCGGCTATGGCTACACCTTC.

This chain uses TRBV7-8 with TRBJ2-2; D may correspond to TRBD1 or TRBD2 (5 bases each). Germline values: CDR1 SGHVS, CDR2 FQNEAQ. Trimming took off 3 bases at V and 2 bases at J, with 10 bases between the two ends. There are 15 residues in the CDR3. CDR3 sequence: CASSFRETNTGELFF. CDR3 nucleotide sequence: TGTGCCAGCAGCTTCAGGGAGACAAACACCGGGGAGCTGTTTTTT. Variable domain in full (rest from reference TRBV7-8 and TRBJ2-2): GAGVSQSPRYKVAKRGQDVALRCDPISGHVSLFWYQQALGQGPEFLTYFQNEAQLDKSGLPSDRFFAERPEGSVSTLKIQRTQQEDSAVYLCASSFRETNTGELFFGEGSRLTVL.

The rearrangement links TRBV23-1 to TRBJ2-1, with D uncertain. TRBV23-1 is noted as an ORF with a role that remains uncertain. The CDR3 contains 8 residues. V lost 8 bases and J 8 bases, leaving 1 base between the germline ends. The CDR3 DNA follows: TGCGCCAGCGATGAGCAGTTCTTC. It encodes CASDEQFF.

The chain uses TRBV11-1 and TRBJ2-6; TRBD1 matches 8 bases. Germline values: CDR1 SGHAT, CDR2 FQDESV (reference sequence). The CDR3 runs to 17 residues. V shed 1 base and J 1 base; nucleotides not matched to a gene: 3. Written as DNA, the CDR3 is TGTGCCAGCAGCTTAGGACAGGGGTCTTCTGGGGCCAACGTCCTGACTTTC. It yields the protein CASSLGQGSSGANVLTF. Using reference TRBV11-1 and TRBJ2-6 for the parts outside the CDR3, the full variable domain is EAEVAQSPRYKITEKSQAVAFWCDPISGHATLYWYRQILGQGPELLVQFQDESVVDDSQLPKDRFSAERLKGVDSTLKIQPAELGDSAMYLCASSLGQGSSGANVLTFGAGSRLTVL.

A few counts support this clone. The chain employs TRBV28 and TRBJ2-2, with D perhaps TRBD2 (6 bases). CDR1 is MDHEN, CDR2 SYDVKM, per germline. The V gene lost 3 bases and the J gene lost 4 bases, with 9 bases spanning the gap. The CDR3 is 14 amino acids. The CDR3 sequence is CASSLTSFTGELFF. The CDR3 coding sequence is TGTGCCAGCAGTTTGACTAGTTTCACCGGGGAGCTGTTTTTT.

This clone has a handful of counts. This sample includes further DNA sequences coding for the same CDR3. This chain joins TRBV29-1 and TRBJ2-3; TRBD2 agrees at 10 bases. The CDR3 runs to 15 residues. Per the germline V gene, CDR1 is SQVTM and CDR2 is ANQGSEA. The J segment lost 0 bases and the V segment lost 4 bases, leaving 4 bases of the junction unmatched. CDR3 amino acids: CSVVGSGGSTDTQYF. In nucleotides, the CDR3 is TGCAGCGTTGTGGGTAGCGGGGGGAGCACAGATACGCAGTATTTT.

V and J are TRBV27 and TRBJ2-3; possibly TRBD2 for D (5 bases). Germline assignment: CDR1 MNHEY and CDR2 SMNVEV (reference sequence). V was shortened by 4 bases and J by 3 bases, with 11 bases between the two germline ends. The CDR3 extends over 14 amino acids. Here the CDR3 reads CASSSPGGTDTQYF. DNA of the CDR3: TGTGCCAGCAGTTCGCCCGGAGGAACAGATACGCAGTATTTT.

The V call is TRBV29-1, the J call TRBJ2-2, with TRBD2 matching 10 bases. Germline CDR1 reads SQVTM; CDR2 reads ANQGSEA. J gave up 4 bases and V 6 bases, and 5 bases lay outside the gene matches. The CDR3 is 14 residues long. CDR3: CSVNSGGPTGELFF. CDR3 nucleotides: TGCAGCGTCAATAGCGGGGGGCCCACCGGGGAGCTGTTTTTT.

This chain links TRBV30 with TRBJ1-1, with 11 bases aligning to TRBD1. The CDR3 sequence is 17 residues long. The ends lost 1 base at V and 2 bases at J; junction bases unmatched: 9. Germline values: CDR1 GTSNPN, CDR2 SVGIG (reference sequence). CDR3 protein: CAWSGRRTGGFNTEAFF. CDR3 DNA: TGTGCCTGGAGTGGCCGGCGGACAGGGGGCTTTAACACTGAAGCTTTCTTT.

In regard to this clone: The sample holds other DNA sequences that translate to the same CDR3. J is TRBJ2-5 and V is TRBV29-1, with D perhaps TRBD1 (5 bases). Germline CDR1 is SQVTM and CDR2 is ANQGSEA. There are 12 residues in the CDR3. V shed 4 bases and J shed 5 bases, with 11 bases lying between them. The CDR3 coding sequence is TGCAGCGTTGGAGGAGCAGGGGAGACCCAGTACTTC. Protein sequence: CSVGGAGETQYF.

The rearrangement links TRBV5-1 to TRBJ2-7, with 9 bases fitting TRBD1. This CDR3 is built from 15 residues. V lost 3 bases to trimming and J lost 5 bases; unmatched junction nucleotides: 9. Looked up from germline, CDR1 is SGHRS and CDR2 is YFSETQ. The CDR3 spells CASSSQGALVDEQYF. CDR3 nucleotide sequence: TGCGCCAGCAGCTCACAGGGGGCTCTTGTGGACGAGCAGTACTTC.

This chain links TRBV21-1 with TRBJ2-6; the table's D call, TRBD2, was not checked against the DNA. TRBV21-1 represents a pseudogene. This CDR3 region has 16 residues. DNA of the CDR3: TGTGCCAGCAGCAATCAACGCCGAGCTGGGGCCAACGTCCTGACTTTC. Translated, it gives CASSNQRRAGANVLTF.